What follows are 10 T cell receptor beta chains derived from one specimen sequenced in a study of pediatric ulcerative colitis. Profiling relied on immunoSEQ multiplex PCR, and the TCRdb table lists in-frame clones only, not all of them. The sample consists of around 30,000 clones, roughly 86% of them appearing once. What was sequenced was blood. These receptors came from a boy between 5 and 17 years old with severe ulcerative colitis.

This clone came up a few times. The chain has TRBV10-3 and TRBJ2-7, with a weak D call TRBD2 (6 bases). This CDR3 comprises 15 residues. Germline CDR1 is ENHRY and CDR2 is SYGVKD. Trimming cost V 4 bases and J 2 bases, with 15 bases left between them. The DNA of the CDR3 is TGTGCCATCAGTGGTGGGGCGGAGGGAACCTACGAGCAGTACTTC. This translates into CAISGGAEGTYEQYF.

This sequence joins TRBV25-1 and TRBJ2-5; possible D gene TRBD1, 6 bases. V gave up 7 bases and J gave up 1 base, with 16 bases separating them. The germline V gene encodes CDR1 MGHDK and CDR2 SYGVNS. This CDR3 is built from 15 residues. The CDR3 is CASTGPRTVQETQYF. CDR3 sequence (DNA): TGTGCCAGCACCGGACCCCGGACAGTCCAAGAGACCCAGTACTTC.

The V call is TRBV7-3, the J call TRBJ1-1, with TRBD1 matching over 8 bases. CDR3 length equals 14 residues. Germline trimming cut 6 bases from V and 5 bases from J; bases unmatched to any gene: 8. Germline V gene sequence: CDR1 SGHTA, CDR2 FQGTGA. The CDR3 here is CASRPYQGATEAFF. The CDR3 DNA follows: TGTGCCAGCAGGCCTTATCAGGGGGCGACTGAAGCTTTCTTT.

A single count supports this clone. The chain links TRBV2 to TRBJ2-1; D is uncertain. V shed 1 base and J shed 3 bases, with 13 bases lying between them. The CDR3 runs to 16 residues. Germline lookup yields CDR1 SNHLY and CDR2 FYNNEI. The CDR3 nucleotides are TGTGCCAGCAGTGAAGTTTACGGGCTGAGCTACAATGAGCAGTTCTTC. As protein: CASSEVYGLSYNEQFF.

This chain connects TRBV6-1 to TRBJ2-5; D not resolved. Germline loops: CDR1 MNHNS, CDR2 SASEGT. Trimming stripped 2 bases from V and 2 bases from J, with 6 bases between. The CDR3 consists of 13 residues. CDR3 loop: CASSELPQETQYF. CDR3 nucleotides: TGTGCCAGCAGTGAACTACCGCAAGAGACCCAGTACTTC.

The J gene is TRBJ1-1, the V gene TRBV7-9; weak D call: TRBD1 (5 bases). This CDR3 contains 14 residues. CDR1 and CDR2 from the germline V gene are SEHNR and FQNEAQ (reference sequence). Trimming took off 4 bases at V and 4 bases at J, with 13 bases between the two ends. The CDR3 is CASSSRAGGTEAFF. In DNA, the CDR3 is TGTGCCAGCAGCTCCCGTGCGGGGGGCACTGAAGCTTTCTTT.

The V and J genes are TRBV7-2 and TRBJ2-3; 12 bases map to TRBD2. CDR1 is SGHTA and CDR2 is FQGNSA in the germline V gene. V shed 3 bases and J 5 bases; nucleotides not matched to a gene: 9. The CDR3 runs 17 residues. CDR3 bases: TGTGCCAGCAGCTTCCTAGCGGGGGGGCCGATCGGAGATACGCAGTATTTT. Protein product: CASSFLAGGPIGDTQYF.

The chain joins TRBV5-1 to TRBJ1-1; D uncertain. Germline assignment: CDR1 SGHRS and CDR2 YFSETQ. V shed 5 bases and J shed 0 bases, with 17 bases lying between them. The CDR3 sequence is 16 residues long. The DNA for the CDR3 is TGCGCCAGCAGAGTAATTCCAGCCATCATGAACACTGAAGCTTTCTTT. Amino acid sequence: CASRVIPAIMNTEAFF.

The gene calls are TRBV6-5 and TRBJ1-2, with no clear D. CDR3 length equals 12 residues. V lost 6 bases and J 6 bases, leaving 11 bases between the germline ends. Germline CDR1 and CDR2: MNHEY and SVGAGI. CDR3 loop: CASRGGSDGYTF. CDR3 sequence (DNA): TGTGCCAGCAGGGGAGGTTCAGATGGCTACACCTTC.

The genes are TRBV5-1 and TRBJ2-1; the D gene is possibly TRBD2 (6 bases). The CDR3 loop spans 13 amino acids. V shed 4 bases and J shed 14 bases, with 19 bases lying between them. The germline CDR1 and CDR2 sequences are SGHRS and YFSETQ. The CDR3 sequence is CASSPPGLPGKFF. The CDR3 nucleotides read TGCGCCAGCAGCCCCCCGGGACTCCCCGGGAAGTTCTTC.